This TCR beta chain was recovered during a study of Graves' ophthalmopathy and Graves' hyperthyroidism. About the research overall: Samples of peripheral blood were obtained at initial diagnosis, prior to treatment of any kind.

Patients were left out if they had other autoimmune diseases, uncontrolled infections, pregnancy or lactation. For repertoire sequencing, the TCR beta CDR3 regions were amplified from RNA transcripts. In the first round, RT-PCR was carried out with HTBI primers, and a multiplex PCR formed the second round. TCRdb reprocessed the multiplex PCR reads with MiXCR, giving one entry per CDR3 protein. The sample shows almost 750,000 distinct CDR3 sequences, roughly two fifths of them seen only once. For this clonotype: The antigen is undetermined. One end of the junction varies from germline; a read error may be responsible.

The CDR3 loop spans 13 amino acids. Study outcomes and limitations: A majority of expanded thyroid clonotypes exceeding 0.001 frequency were likewise present in blood.

V and J are TRBV12-3 or TRBV12-4 and TRBJ2-7; D tentatively fits TRBD1 or TRBD2 (6 bases each). The TCR originated in an adult man with Graves' ophthalmopathy. The sample was peripheral blood. The CDR3 nucleotides are TGTGCCAGCAACCGGGACACTAGCTACGAGCAGCACTTC. It codes for CASNRDTSYEQHF.